These 18 T cell receptor beta chains share one sample of origin, sequenced in a study of blood T cell repertoires in COVID-19. Sequencing used immunoSEQ multiplex PCR; TCRdb keeps in-frame clones, though not all of them. The repertoire holds 300,000 or so clones, with about 92% as singletons. Sequenced input: PBMCs or T cells enriched from blood (not recorded which). The source is a man aged 60 to 69 who had recovered from COVID-19.

The genes are TRBV14 and TRBJ2-7; 7 bases are shared with TRBD2. This CDR3 has 14 amino acids. The germline V gene has CDR1 SGHDN and CDR2 FVKESK. V shed 4 bases, J shed 3 bases, and the junction held 6 bases outside the gene matches. In DNA form, the CDR3 reads TGTGCCAGCAGCCCTAGCGGAACCTTCTACGAGCAGTACTTC. It yields the protein CASSPSGTFYEQYF.

To note about this clone: The same CDR3 also results from other DNA sequences found in this sample. This rearrangement joins TRBV5-4 to TRBJ2-3; TRBD2 might be the D (6 bases). This CDR3 has 15 residues. The germline V and J ends were trimmed by 3 bases and 0 bases, with 11 bases remaining between them. Germline V lookup: CDR1 SGHNT, CDR2 YYREEE (reference sequence). The CDR3 spells CASSSGTSSTDTQYF. Written as DNA, the CDR3 is TGTGCCAGCAGCTCCGGGACTTCTAGCACAGATACGCAGTATTTT.

The chain links TRBV4-2 to TRBJ2-7, with D possibly being TRBD1 (5 bases). V lost 1 base and J lost 3, with 13 bases in between. This CDR3 region has 15 residues. CDR1 is LGHNA, CDR2 YNFKEQ, per germline. The CDR3 is CASSQGTQGNYEQYF. The CDR3 DNA follows: TGTGCCAGCAGCCAAGGGACCCAGGGCAACTACGAGCAGTACTTC.

V is TRBV27 and J is TRBJ2-1; 8 positions agree with TRBD1. The trim removed 4 bases at V and 0 bases at J, leaving 2 bases unmatched. CDR3 size: 15 residues. Germline V lookup: CDR1 MNHEY, CDR2 SMNVEV (reference sequence). CDR3 loop: CASSWDRSSYNEQFF. The CDR3 DNA is TGTGCCAGCAGTTGGGACAGGAGCTCCTACAATGAGCAGTTCTTC.

This clone was detected only a few times. V gene TRBV20-1 combines with J gene TRBJ2-1; 14 bases align to TRBD2. J was trimmed by 7 bases and V by 3 bases; bases with no gene match: 8. The CDR3 sequence is 16 residues long. Germline V lookup: CDR1 DFQATT, CDR2 SNEGSKA (reference sequence). CDR3 bases: TGCAGTGCTAGTGCGACGGGACTAGCGGGGGCGAATGAGCAGTTCTTC. Protein: CSASATGLAGANEQFF.

CDR3 nucleotides: TGTGCCAGCCACTCCGGCACCCTAGCGCAGTATTTT. This gives the protein CASHSGTLAQYF. This chain uses TRBV27 with TRBJ2-3, with D uncertain. The CDR3 runs 12 residues. V shed 8 bases and J shed 10 bases, with 16 bases lying between them. The germline gives CDR1 MNHEY, CDR2 SMNVEV (reference sequence).

V and J are TRBV3-1 (or the pseudogene TRBV3-2) and TRBJ1-1; maybe TRBD1 (5 bases). V was trimmed by 1 base and J by 10 bases, leaving 13 bases between them. The CDR3 length is 13 residues. Germline-derived CDR1 and CDR2 are LGHDT and YNNKEL (reference sequence). This CDR3 is CASSQGVAGPAFF. The CDR3, as DNA: TGTGCCAGCAGCCAAGGAGTCGCGGGGCCAGCTTTCTTT.

V is TRBV29-1 and J is TRBJ2-1, with TRBD2 matching 9 bases. CDR3 length: 14 residues. Germline V gene lookup returns CDR1 SQVTM and CDR2 ANQGSEA. V trimming: 6 bases; J trimming: 4 bases; junction bases outside the gene matches: 7. The CDR3 DNA is TGCAGCGTCCGTCCTAGCGGGATATACAATGAGCAGTTCTTC. Protein product: CSVRPSGIYNEQFF.

The rearrangement joins TRBV2 to TRBJ1-1; D not certain. CDR3 size: 13 residues. Germline V lookup: CDR1 SNHLY, CDR2 FYNNEI. The V gene lost 3 bases and the J gene lost 3 bases, with 8 bases spanning the gap. CDR3 coding DNA: TGTGCCAGCAGTGACCTAGCGGACACTGAAGCTTTCTTT. It translates to CASSDLADTEAFF.

This clone was counted between two and nine times. This chain joins TRBV11-1 and TRBJ2-5, with 9 bases lining up with TRBD2. This CDR3 has 16 amino acids. From germline, CDR1 is SGHAT and CDR2 FQDESV (reference sequence). Trimming took 0 bases from V and 5 from J; bases not matched to a gene: 7. CDR3 bases: TGTGCCAGCAGCTTAGCGGGGCAGCGGGAGGCGGAGACCCAGTACTTC. This translates into CASSLAGQREAETQYF.

The chain uses TRBV5-4 and TRBJ1-1, with TRBD1 identical over 8 bases. CDR3 length equals 15 residues. Trimming cost V 4 bases and J 5 bases; bases outside gene matches: 10. Germline V gene data show CDR1 as SGHNT and CDR2 as YYREEE (reference sequence). CDR3 sequence reads: CASSALDRGGTEAFF. Here the CDR3 DNA reads TGTGCCAGCAGCGCCCTCGACAGGGGTGGTACTGAAGCTTTCTTT.

This chain links TRBV19 with TRBJ2-7, with 10 bases identical to TRBD1. This CDR3 is 13 amino acids long. Per the germline V gene, CDR1 is LNHDA and CDR2 is SQIVND (reference sequence). Germline trimming cut 9 bases from V and 1 base from J; bases unmatched to any gene: 3. CDR3 sequence: CASGTGASYEQYF. CDR3 in DNA: TGTGCCAGCGGGACAGGGGCATCCTACGAGCAGTACTTC.

V and J are TRBV30 and TRBJ2-7; weak D call: TRBD2 (5 bases). This CDR3 spans 12 amino acids. The germline V and J ends were trimmed by 8 bases and 1 base, with 12 bases remaining between them. The germline V gene has CDR1 GTSNPN and CDR2 SVGIG (reference sequence). DNA of the CDR3: TGTGCCGCCCAAGGACTGTCCTACGAGCAGTACTTC. Its translation is CAAQGLSYEQYF.

The chain uses TRBV12-3 or TRBV12-4 and TRBJ1-2, with a tentative D call TRBD1 (6 bases). V gave up 5 bases and J gave up 2 bases, with 9 bases separating them. The CDR3 contains 13 residues. In nucleotides, the CDR3 is TGTGCCAGCAGTATACAGGGCAACTATGGCTACACCTTC. This codes for CASSIQGNYGYTF.

This clone is a singleton in its sample. This chain joins TRBV15 and TRBJ1-1, with D unresolved. The CDR3 has 14 residues. From germline, CDR1 is LNHNV and CDR2 YYDKDF (reference sequence). Trimming stripped 0 bases from V and 7 bases from J, with 12 bases between. Written as DNA, the CDR3 is TGTGCCACCAGCAGAGATCGTGCTATTATTGAAGCTTTCTTT. Its protein product is CATSRDRAIIEAFF.

The chain uses TRBV7-2 and TRBJ2-7; 11 bases are shared with TRBD2. Germline CDR1 and CDR2: SGHTA and FQGNSA. With 8 bases clipped from V and 3 bases from J, the junction kept 6 bases outside the gene matches. This CDR3 region has 14 residues. This CDR3 reads CASGQTSGNYEQYF. As DNA, the CDR3 is TGTGCCAGCGGCCAGACTAGCGGGAACTACGAGCAGTACTTC.

The V and J genes are TRBV4-1 and TRBJ2-1; 7 bases are shared with TRBD2. The CDR3 loop spans 15 amino acids. CDR1 is MGHRA, CDR2 YSYEKL, per germline. The V gene end was trimmed by 1 base and the J gene end by 7 bases; junction bases not matched to a gene: 7. CDR3 DNA: TGCGCCAGCAGCCAAGCATCACTAGCGCAAAATGAGCAGTTCTTC. Translation gives CASSQASLAQNEQFF.

CDR3 in DNA: TGTGCCAGCAGCTTGAGCGGGGATGTACGGGCCACTGAAGCTTTCTTT. It specifies CASSLSGDVRATEAFF. The rearrangement uses TRBV5-5 and TRBJ1-1; D gene ambiguous. The CDR3 is 16 amino acids. The V and J ends lost 1 base and 4 bases respectively, with 17 bases between them. Germline CDR1 is SGHKS and CDR2 is YYEKEE (reference sequence).